The entry that follows covers one T cell receptor beta chain sequence. This specimen belongs to a study of blood T cell repertoires in COVID-19. Study summary: The cDNA or gDNA used as material had been derived from T cells, B-cell-depleted T cells, or PBMCs.

The assay was immunoSEQ multiplex PCR, and TCRdb's table has in-frame clones only and misses some. The repertoire consists of some 200,000 clones, with 80% to 90% occurring once and the leading ten covering about 7%. Looked up from germline, CDR1 is SGHNT and CDR2 is YYREEE (reference sequence). This CDR3 region has 16 residues. Trimming removed 2 bases at V and 1 base at J, with 15 bases between. Clinical history reported by participants formed the basis on which cohorts were assigned. The V gene is TRBV5-4, the J gene TRBJ1-1; D might be TRBD1 (5 bases). The TCR was taken from a man aged 25-45 years in a cohort exposed to, infected with or recovered from COVID-19 (not recorded which). Sequencing was carried out using PBMCs or T cells enriched from blood (not recorded which). The DNA for the CDR3 is TGTGCCAGCAGCTTCCGACAGAGTCCCCCGAACACTGAAGCTTTCTTT. This gives the protein CASSFRQSPPNTEAFF.